This T cell receptor (beta chain) stems from a study of shared clonotypes between healthy human individuals (dated by TCRdb to 2020 to 2022). Concerning the study at large: The cohort comprised a couple of women and a few men aged 18 to 49 years. For each donor, three plates each were used for CD4 naive and CD4 memory, two plates were used for CD8 naive, and one plate was used for CD8 memory. To estimate repertoire size and how much clonotypes are shared between individuals, the study performed deep sequencing of blood TCR repertoires from about five healthy adults. To increase sequencing depth and limit assay-specific biases, TCR repertoire library preparation and sequencing were carried out by different laboratories using diverse techniques. Leukapheresis yielded between about 0.9 and 9 billion PBMCs per donor.

About this clone itself: Its antigen specificity is not known. Base qualities are not recorded, but no much larger clone differs from it by a single base.

From the cysteine through the phenylalanine, the CDR3 covers 15 amino acids. Of the read, only the CDR3 DNA is kept; its 45 bases are in frame from base 1. Looking up the germline V gene yields CDR1 SQVTM and CDR2 ANQGSEA. V loses 5 bases at its end and J loses 3 bases; junction bases beyond the gene matches: 9. Results the study describes overall, beyond this receptor: Incomplete sequencing was indicated by rarefaction of sorted-subset datasets, despite the large sequencing depth. Sampling was restricted to blood, and TCR repertoires in tissue are likely to differ from TCR repertoires in blood. Compared with non-shared clonotypes, clonotypes shared by all four sorted-subset donors had higher generation probabilities. The small number of donors limited the genetic and exposure-history diversity represented. Estimated clonotype richness was generally larger for naive than for memory subsets. When a handful of donors were compared, the shared fraction of clonotypes was about 5.2% for naive CD4, 3% to 4% for naive CD8, about 2.5% for memory CD4, and 0.35% to 0.4% for memory CD8. Pairwise subsampling indicated that sequencing depth was expected to affect the degree of clonotype sharing among donors.

Using the deep immunoSEQ assay, TCR CDR3 regions were amplified from genomic DNA by multiplex PCR. Genomic DNA extracted from each cell subset was distributed evenly over all wells of several immunoSEQ 96-well plates, and each plate served as one replicate. Each replicate PCR for sorted subsets received around 0.2 ug genomic DNA, equal to roughly 33,000 T cell genomes. Purified libraries were quantified with a Qubit 3.0 fluorometer, sized on a Bioanalyzer 2100, and re-quantified with the KAPA Library Quantification kit. Each immunoSEQ 96-well plate was sequenced on its own single-read 150-cycle Illumina NextSeq 550 flow cell. The published analysis was carried out like this. Because the immunoSEQ output held only junctional sequences and lacked quality scores, the filtering could not match the filtering applied to full-length reads. Sequences were annotated with PyIR, a Python wrapper for IgBLAST v1.9, and V/J genes and CDR3 were assigned using IMGT germline references. Reads were removed for weak V/J assignments (E-value above 1e-6), missing CDR3, stop codons, out-of-frame junctions, or ambiguous translated residues. V3J clonotypes were defined by identical inferred V gene, J gene, and CDR3 amino acid sequence. To compute the percentage overlap between repertoires, the number of shared unique clonotypes was divided by the size of the smaller repertoire. Repertoire richness was assessed with RTK rarefaction, the Chao1 estimator, and Recon v2.1 estimates of unobserved clonotypes. Generation probabilities were computed with OLGA for all TCRbeta clonotypes obtained by the gDNA method from a handful of donors. Drawn from immuneACCESS, this table holds only the in-frame rearrangements with V and J called that TCRdb kept. Clones are partly lost; checked studies trace under half to an unresolved V gene and leave the rest unexplained. V and J calls and clone size are given by that table; D and trimming were obtained from the DNA. Within this sample are nearly 1,000,000 clones, with approximately 76% of them counted one time only. The biggest ten clones account for roughly 1.5% of the sample.

The donors were healthy, HIV-negative adults who had no recently reported acute infections or vaccinations. Every donor was a Caucasian adult living in Nashville, Tennessee, USA. CD4+ T cells were enriched by magnetic negative selection, after which naive cells were positively selected on CD45RA and the negative fraction was taken as the memory subset. After blood collection by leukapheresis, PBMCs were isolated using Ficoll-Histopaque density gradient centrifugation and then cryopreserved in the vapor phase of liquid nitrogen. Analytical flow cytometry was used to check the purity and quantity of each magnetically sorted T cell population. Genomic DNA was isolated from every sorted fraction and measured by UV absorbance on a Nanodrop 2000c.

The specimen sequenced was memory CD4+ T cells sorted from blood. The intended sense of this specimen's cell subset or site label: CD45RA-negative fraction. The rearrangement joined TRBV29-1 to TRBJ2-3, with TRBD2 matching 9 junction bases. This receptor was obtained from a man younger than 30 in good health. The nucleotide sequence reads as follows: TGCAGCGTTTCATTAGCGGGAGTAAGGACAGATACGCAGTATTTT. Translated, it gives CSVSLAGVRTDTQYF.